The rows below give T cell receptor beta chains drawn from one sample of a study of T cell repertoires in cytomegalovirus infection. Their cognate antigens are unknown. One entry per CDR3 protein, called by TCRdb with MiXCR from the reads. Among more than 300,000 distinct CDR3 sequences, about 34% were seen once, and the ten largest hold about 13%. The source material was cultured PBMCs, sampled from culture after CMV antigen stimulation. These receptors were taken from a human donor in good health (CMV status not recorded). Some clones in this sample may be carry-over from other donors' samples. CDR3s include the opening cysteine and the closing phenylalanine or tryptophan. Each record gives: D gene, clone size, CDR3 length, J gene, V gene, CDR3 protein, CDR3 DNA. D genes are given only for firm matches. A clone size is listed for some rows: how often the clone was seen (once, few, many), or a class if it is expanded.

>.|.|14|TRBJ2-7|TRBV18
CASSPPAGTYEQYF
TGTGCCAGCTCACCACCCGCAGGCACCTACGAGCAGTACTTC
>.|.|15|TRBJ1-1|TRBV28
CASSGGQEGRGEAFF
TGTGCCAGCAGCGGGGGGCAGGAGGGGCGTGGTGAAGCTTTCTTT
>TRBD1|.|16|TRBJ2-1|TRBV12-3/TRBV12-4
CASTPQGAISYNEQFF
TGTGCCAGCACCCCACAGGGGGCAATCTCCTACAATGAGCAGTTCTTC
>TRBD1|.|16|TRBJ1-4|TRBV4-2
CASSNGPGQGDEKLFF
TGTGCCAGCAGCAATGGACCGGGACAGGGGGATGAAAAACTGTTTTTT
>.|few|19|TRBJ1-1|TRBV19
CAQKTRSGMQGRLNTEAFF
TGTGCCCAGAAAACGCGCTCCGGGATGCAGGGGCGGTTAAACACTGAAGCTTTCTTT
>TRBD1|.|16|TRBJ1-2|TRBV28
CASTLLPGQGALGYTF
TGTGCCAGCACCCTTCTCCCGGGACAGGGGGCTCTTGGCTACACCTTC
>TRBD1|.|15|TRBJ1-1|TRBV7-2
CASSFTGGGNTEAFF
TGTGCCAGCAGCTTTACAGGGGGCGGGAACACTGAAGCTTTCTTT
>.|many|13|TRBJ1-1|TRBV19
CASIRRDNLEAFF
TGTGCCAGTATCCGAAGGGACAACTTGGAAGCTTTCTTT
>.|many|11|TRBJ1-1|TRBV12-3/TRBV12-4
CASSLGVEAFF
TGTGCCAGCAGTTTAGGTGTTGAGGCTTTCTTT
>.|.|14|TRBJ1-1|TRBV6-1
CASRAGWRTTEAFF
TGTGCCAGCAGGGCCGGGTGGCGGACCACTGAAGCTTTCTTT
>.|many|17|TRBJ2-2|TRBV7-2
CASSPAIREIHTGELFF
TGTGCCAGCAGCCCAGCTATACGGGAGATCCACACCGGGGAGCTGTTTTTT
>.|.|11|TRBJ2-7|TRBV7-2
CASSLTLEQYF
TGTGCCAGCAGCTTAACCCTTGAGCAGTACTTC
>.|.|14|TRBJ1-2|TRBV5-1
CASSLGQNSYGYTF
TGCGCCAGCAGCTTGGGACAGAATAGCTATGGCTACACCTTC
>.|once|12|TRBJ2-1|TRBV6-1
CASSEQARELIF
TGTGCCAGCAGTGAACAAGCCCGCGAACTGATCTTC
>TRBD2|.|16|TRBJ2-1|TRBV5-4
CASSLDGTSGYNEQFF
TGTGCCAGCAGCTTGGATGGGACTAGCGGCTACAATGAGCAGTTCTTC
>TRBD1|.|14|TRBJ1-1|TRBV10-3
CAIRSGQGGTEAFF
TGTGCCATCAGGTCGGGACAGGGGGGCACTGAAGCTTTCTTT
>.|many|15|TRBJ2-1|TRBV7-2
CASSLDSPGLDEQFF
TGTGCCAGCAGCTTGGACTCCCCAGGGCTCGATGAGCAGTTCTTC
>.|few|15|TRBJ2-3|TRBV7-2
CASSFTSSGSDTQYF
TGTGCCAGCAGCTTCACTAGTTCAGGGTCAGATACGCAGTATTTT
>TRBD2|.|19|TRBJ2-1|TRBV6-2/TRBV6-3
CASSYSKKASGTNRNEQFF
TGTGCCAGCAGTTACTCGAAGAAAGCTAGCGGGACGAATCGCAATGAGCAGTTCTTC